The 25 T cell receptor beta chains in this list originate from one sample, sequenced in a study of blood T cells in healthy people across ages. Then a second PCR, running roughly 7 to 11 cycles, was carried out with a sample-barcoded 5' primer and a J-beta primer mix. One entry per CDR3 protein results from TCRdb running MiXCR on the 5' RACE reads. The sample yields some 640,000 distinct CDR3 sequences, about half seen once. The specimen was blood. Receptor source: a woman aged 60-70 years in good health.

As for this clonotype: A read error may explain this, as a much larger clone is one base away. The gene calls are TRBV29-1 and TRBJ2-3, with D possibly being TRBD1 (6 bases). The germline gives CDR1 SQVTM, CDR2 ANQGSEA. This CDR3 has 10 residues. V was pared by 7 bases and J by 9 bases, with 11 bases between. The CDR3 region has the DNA TGCAGCGCTTGCAGGGGAACGCAGTATTTT. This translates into CSACRGTQYF.

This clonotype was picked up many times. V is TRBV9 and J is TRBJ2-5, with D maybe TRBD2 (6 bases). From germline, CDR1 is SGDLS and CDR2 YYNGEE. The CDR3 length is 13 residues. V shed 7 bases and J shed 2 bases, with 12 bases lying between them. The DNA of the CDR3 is TGTGCCAGCGGGGGGACTGGACAAGAGACCCAGTACTTC. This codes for CASGGTGQETQYF.

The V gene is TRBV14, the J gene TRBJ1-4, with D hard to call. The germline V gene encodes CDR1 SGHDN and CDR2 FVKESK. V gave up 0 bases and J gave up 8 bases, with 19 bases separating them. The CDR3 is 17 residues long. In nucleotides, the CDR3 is TGTGCCAGCAGCCAAGACGGACGAGGCCCGACCTCCGAAAAACTGTTTTTT. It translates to CASSQDGRGPTSEKLFF.

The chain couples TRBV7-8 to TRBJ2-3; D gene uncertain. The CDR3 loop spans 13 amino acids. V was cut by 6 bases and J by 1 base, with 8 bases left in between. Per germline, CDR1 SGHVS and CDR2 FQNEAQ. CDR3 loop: CASRHGGTDTQYF. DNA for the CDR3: TGTGCCAGCAGACATGGTGGCACAGATACGCAGTATTTT.

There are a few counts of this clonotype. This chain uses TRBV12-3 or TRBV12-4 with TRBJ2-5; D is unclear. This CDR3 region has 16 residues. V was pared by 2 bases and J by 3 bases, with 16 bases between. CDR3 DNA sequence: TGTGCCAGCAGTTTATGGCGTCAGACAACTAAAGAGACCCAGTACTTC. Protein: CASSLWRQTTKETQYF.

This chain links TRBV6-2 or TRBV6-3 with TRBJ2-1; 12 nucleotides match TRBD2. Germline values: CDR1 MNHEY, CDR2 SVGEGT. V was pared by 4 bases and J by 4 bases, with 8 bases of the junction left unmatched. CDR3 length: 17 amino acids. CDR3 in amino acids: CASSFGTSGLQYNEQFF. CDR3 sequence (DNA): TGTGCCAGCAGTTTCGGGACTAGCGGGCTACAATACAATGAGCAGTTCTTC.

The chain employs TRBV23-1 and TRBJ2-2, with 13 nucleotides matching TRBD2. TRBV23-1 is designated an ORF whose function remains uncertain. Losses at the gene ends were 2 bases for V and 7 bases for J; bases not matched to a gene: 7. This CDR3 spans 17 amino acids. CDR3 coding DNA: TGCGCCAGCAGTCAACGGACTAGCGGGAGTCTGGGCGGGGAGCTGTTTTTT. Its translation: CASSQRTSGSLGGELFF.

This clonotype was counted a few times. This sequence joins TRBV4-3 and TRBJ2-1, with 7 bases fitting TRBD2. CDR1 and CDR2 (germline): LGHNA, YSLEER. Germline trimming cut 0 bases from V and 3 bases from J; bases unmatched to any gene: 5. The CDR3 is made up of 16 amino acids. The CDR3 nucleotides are TGCGCCAGCAGCCAAGATTGGTCTAGCGGCTACAATGAGCAGTTCTTC. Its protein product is CASSQDWSSGYNEQFF.

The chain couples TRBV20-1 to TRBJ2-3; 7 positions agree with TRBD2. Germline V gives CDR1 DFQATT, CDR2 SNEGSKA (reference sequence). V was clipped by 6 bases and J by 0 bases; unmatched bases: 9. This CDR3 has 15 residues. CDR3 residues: CSAEERGESTDTQYF. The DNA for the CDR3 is TGCAGTGCGGAAGAGCGGGGCGAGAGCACAGATACGCAGTATTTT.

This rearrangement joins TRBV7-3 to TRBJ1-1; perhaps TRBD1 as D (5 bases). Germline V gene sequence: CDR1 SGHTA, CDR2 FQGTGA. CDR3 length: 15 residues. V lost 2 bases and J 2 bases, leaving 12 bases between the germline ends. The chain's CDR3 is CASSLYGAGNTEAFF. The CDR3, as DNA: TGTGCCAGCAGCTTATACGGGGCGGGCAACACTGAAGCTTTCTTT.

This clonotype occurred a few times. CDR3 loop: CSASGGNTEAFF. The CDR3 DNA reads TGCAGTGCTAGTGGGGGGAACACTGAAGCTTTCTTT. The chain is built from TRBV20-1 and TRBJ1-1; tentatively, D is TRBD1 (5 bases). The CDR3 is 12 amino acids. CDR1 DFQATT and CDR2 SNEGSKA come from the germline V gene (reference sequence). V gave up 3 bases and J gave up 1 base, with 6 bases separating them.

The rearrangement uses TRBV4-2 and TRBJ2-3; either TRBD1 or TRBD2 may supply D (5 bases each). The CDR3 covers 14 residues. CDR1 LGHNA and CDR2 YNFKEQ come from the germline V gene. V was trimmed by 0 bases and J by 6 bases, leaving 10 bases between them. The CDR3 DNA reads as TGTGCCAGCAGCCAAGAGGGACGGGTGGATACGCAGTATTTT. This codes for CASSQEGRVDTQYF.

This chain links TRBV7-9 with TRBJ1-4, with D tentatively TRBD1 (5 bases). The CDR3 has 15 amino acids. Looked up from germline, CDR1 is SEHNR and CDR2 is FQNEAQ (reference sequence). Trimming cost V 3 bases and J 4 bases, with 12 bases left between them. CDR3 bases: TGTGCCAGCAGCTTGCCGACAGCGGGTAATGAAAAACTGTTTTTT. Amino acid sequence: CASSLPTAGNEKLFF.

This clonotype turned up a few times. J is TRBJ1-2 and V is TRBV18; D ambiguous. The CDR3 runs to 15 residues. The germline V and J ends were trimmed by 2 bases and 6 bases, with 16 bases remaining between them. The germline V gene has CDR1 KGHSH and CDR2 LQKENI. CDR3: CASSPTDRPFDGYTF. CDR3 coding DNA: TGTGCCAGCTCACCAACAGATAGACCTTTTGATGGCTACACCTTC.

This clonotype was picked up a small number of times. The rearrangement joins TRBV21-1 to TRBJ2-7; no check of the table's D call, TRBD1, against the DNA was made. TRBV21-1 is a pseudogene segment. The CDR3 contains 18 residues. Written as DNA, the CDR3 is TGTGCCAGCAGCCCACAGGGGGGACGATCTTTTAGCTCCTACGAGCAGTACTTC. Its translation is CASSPQGGRSFSSYEQYF.

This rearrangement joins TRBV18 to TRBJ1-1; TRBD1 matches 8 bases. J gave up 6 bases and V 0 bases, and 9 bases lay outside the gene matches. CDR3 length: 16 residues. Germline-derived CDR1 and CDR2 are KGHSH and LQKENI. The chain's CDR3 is CASSPPYSGGDAEAFF. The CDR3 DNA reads TGTGCCAGCTCACCACCGTACTCAGGGGGCGACGCTGAAGCTTTCTTT.

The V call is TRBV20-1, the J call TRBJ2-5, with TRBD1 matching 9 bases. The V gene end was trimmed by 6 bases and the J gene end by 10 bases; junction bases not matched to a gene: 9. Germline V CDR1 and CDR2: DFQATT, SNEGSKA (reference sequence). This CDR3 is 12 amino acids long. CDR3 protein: CSANTGGAGQYF. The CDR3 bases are TGCAGTGCAAATACAGGGGGCGCGGGCCAGTACTTC.

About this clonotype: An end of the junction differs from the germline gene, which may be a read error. The CDR3 DNA is TGTGCCAGCAGCCGAGGGAATTCGAGGGAGCCGTACTTC. Residues: CASSRGNSREPYF. The genes are TRBV4-2 and TRBJ2-7; D might be TRBD2 (5 bases). Looked up from germline, CDR1 is LGHNA and CDR2 is YNFKEQ. The CDR3 extends over 13 amino acids.

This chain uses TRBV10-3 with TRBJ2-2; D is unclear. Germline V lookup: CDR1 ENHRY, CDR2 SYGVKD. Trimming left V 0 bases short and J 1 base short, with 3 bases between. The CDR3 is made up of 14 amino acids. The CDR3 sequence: CAISESQNTGELFF. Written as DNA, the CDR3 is TGTGCCATCAGTGAGTCGCAGAACACCGGGGAGCTGTTTTTT.

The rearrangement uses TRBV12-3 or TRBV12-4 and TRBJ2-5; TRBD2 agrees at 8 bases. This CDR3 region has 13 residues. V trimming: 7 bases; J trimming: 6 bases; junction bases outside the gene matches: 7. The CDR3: CASNPSGSKTQYF. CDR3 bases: TGTGCCAGCAACCCTAGCGGGTCTAAGACCCAGTACTTC.

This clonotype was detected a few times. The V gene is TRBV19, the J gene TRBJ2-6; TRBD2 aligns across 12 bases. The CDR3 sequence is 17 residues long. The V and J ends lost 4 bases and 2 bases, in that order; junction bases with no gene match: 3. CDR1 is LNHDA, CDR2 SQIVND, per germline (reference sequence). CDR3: CASSTSGRAAGANVLTF. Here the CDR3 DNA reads TGTGCCAGTAGTACTAGCGGGAGGGCCGCTGGGGCCAACGTCCTGACTTTC.

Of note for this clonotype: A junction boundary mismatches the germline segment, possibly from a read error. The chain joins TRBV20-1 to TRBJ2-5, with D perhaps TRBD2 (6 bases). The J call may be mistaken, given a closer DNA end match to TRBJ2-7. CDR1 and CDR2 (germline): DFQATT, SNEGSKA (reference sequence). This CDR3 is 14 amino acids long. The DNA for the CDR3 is TGCGGTGCTAGAGTTGGTAGCGGACCCTACGAGCAGTACTTC. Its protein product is CGARVGSGPYEQYF.

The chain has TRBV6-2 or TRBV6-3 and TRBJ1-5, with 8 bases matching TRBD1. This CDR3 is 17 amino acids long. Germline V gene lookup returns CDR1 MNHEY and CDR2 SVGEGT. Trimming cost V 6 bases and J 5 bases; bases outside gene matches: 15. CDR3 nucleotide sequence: TGTGCCAGCAGCACACCACTCGGACAGGGAGGGCATCAGCCCCAGCATTTT. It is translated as CASSTPLGQGGHQPQHF.

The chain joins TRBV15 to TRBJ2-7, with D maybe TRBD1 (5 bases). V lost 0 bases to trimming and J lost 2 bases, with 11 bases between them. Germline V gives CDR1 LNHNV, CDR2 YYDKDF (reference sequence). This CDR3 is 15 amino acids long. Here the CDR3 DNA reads TGTGCCACCAGCAGAGAGAATACAGGCGCCTACGAGCAGTACTTC. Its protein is CATSRENTGAYEQYF.

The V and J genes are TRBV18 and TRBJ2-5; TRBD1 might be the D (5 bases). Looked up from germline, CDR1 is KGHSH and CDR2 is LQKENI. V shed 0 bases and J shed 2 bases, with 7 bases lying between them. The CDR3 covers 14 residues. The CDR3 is CASSPPRQQETQYF. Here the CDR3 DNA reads TGTGCCAGCTCACCACCGCGACAGCAAGAGACCCAGTACTTC.